The table lists the clone carrying this T cell receptor beta chain with a few counts. Its antigen remains unidentified. The sample is drawn from a study of T cell repertoires in cytomegalovirus infection. Study in general: Carrying CMV and the relevant HLA type showed in public TCR beta signatures.

The germline CDR1 and CDR2 sequences are SQVTM and ANQGSEA. The CDR3 sequence is 13 residues long. V was cut by 4 bases and J by 2 bases, with 8 bases left in between. Study outcomes and limitations: In two of eight donors, the top clonotype was HLA-C-restricted CMV-specific. The cumulative frequency of public TCR beta families identified carriers of CMV plus the relevant HLA.

TCRdb reanalysed the reads using MiXCR and keeps one entry per CDR3 protein. The data hold 310,000 or so distinct CDR3 sequences, with 9.6% observed a single time. V is TRBV29-1 and J is TRBJ2-2, with TRBD2 as a possible D gene (6 bases). The source is a human donor in good health (CMV status not recorded). Some clones in this sample may be carry-over from other donors' samples. The sequencing input was PBMCs. CDR3 region: CSVVGGNTGELFF. For the CDR3, the DNA is TGCAGCGTTGTGGGAGGTAACACCGGGGAGCTGTTTTTT.